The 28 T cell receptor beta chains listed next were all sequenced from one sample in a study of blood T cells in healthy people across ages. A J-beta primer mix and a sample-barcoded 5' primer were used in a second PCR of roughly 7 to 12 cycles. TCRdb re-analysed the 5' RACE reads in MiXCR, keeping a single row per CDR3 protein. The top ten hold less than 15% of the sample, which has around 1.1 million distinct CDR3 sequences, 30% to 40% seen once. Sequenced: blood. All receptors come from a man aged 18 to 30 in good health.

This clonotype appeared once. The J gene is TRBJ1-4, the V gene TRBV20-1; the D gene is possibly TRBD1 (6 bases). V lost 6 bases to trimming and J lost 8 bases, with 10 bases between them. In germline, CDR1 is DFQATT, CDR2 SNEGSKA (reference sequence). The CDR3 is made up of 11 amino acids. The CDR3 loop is CSARTVEKLFF. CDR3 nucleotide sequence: TGCAGTGCAAGGACAGTAGAAAAACTGTTTTTT.

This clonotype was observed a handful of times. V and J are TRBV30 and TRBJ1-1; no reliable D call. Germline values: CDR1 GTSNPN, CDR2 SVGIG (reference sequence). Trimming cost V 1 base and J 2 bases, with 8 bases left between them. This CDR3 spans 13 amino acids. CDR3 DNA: TGTGCCTGGAGTGCCGGCAGAAACACTGAAGCTTTCTTT. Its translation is CAWSAGRNTEAFF. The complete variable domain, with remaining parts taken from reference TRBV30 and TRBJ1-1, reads SQTIHQWPATLVQPVGSPLSLECTVEGTSNPNLYWYRQAAGRGLQLLFYSVGIGQISSEVPQNLSASRPQDRQFILSSKKLLLSDSGFYLCAWSAGRNTEAFFGQGTRLTVV.

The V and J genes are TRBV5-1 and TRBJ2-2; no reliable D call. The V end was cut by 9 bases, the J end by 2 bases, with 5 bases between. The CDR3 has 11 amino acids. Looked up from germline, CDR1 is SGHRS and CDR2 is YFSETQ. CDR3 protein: CATSNTGELFF. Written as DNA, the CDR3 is TGCGCCACAAGTAACACCGGGGAGCTGTTTTTT.

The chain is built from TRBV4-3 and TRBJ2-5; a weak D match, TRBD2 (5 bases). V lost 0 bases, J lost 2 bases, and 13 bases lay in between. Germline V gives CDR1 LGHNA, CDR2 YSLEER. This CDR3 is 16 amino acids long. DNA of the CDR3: TGCGCCAGCAGCCAAGATTTGGGAGCGGTGCAAGAGACCCAGTACTTC. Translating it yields CASSQDLGAVQETQYF.

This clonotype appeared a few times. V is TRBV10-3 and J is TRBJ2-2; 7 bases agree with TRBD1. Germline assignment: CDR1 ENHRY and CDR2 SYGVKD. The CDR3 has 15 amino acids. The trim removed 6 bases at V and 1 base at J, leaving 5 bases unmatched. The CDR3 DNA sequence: TGTGCCATCAGAGGACAGGCTCTGAACACCGGGGAGCTGTTTTTT. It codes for CAIRGQALNTGELFF.

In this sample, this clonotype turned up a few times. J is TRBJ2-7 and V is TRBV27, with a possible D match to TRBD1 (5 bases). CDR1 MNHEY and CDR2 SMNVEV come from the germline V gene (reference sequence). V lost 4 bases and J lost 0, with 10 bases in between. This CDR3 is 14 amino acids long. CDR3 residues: CASSSDDSSYEQYF. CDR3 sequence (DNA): TGTGCCAGCAGTTCGGACGACAGCTCCTACGAGCAGTACTTC.

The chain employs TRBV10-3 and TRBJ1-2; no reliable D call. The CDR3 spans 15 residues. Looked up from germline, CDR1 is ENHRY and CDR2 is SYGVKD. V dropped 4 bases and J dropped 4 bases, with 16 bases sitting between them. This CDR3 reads CAISVTERASYGYTF. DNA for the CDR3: TGTGCCATCAGTGTCACGGAGAGGGCTAGCTATGGCTACACCTTC.

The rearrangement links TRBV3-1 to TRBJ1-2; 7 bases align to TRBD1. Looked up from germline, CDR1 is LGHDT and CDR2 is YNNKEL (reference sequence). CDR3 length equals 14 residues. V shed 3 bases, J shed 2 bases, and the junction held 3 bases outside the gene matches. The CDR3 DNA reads TGTGCCAGCAGCCAGGGACAGCAAAACTATGGCTACACCTTC. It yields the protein CASSQGQQNYGYTF.

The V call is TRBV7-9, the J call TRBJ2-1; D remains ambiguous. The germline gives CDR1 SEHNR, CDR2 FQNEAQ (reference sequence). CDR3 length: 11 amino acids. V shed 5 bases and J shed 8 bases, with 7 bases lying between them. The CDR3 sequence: CASSGIYEQFF. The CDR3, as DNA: TGTGCCAGCAGCGGAATATATGAGCAGTTCTTC.

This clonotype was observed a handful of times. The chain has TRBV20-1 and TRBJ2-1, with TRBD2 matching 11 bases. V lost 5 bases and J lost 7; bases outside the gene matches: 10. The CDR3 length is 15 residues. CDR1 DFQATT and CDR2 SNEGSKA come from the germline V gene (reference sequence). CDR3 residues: CSAGNSGGAGNEQFF. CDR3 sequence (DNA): TGCAGTGCTGGAAATAGCGGGGGGGCCGGGAATGAGCAGTTCTTC.

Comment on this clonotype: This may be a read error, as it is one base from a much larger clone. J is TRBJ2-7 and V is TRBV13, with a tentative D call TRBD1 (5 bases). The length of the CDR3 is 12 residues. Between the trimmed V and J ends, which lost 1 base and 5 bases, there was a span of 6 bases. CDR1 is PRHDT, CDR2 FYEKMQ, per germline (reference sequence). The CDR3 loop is CASSLEQDEQYF. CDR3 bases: TGTGCCAGCAGCTTAGAACAGGACGAGCAGTACTTC.

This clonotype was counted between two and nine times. CDR3 nucleotides: TGTGCCTGGAGTTCAGTTAACTATGGCTACACCTTC. This gives the protein CAWSSVNYGYTF. The J gene is TRBJ1-2, the V gene TRBV30, with D unresolved. The CDR3 runs to 12 residues. The V and J ends lost 2 bases and 1 base respectively, with 5 bases between them. CDR1 is GTSNPN and CDR2 is SVGIG in the germline V gene (reference sequence).

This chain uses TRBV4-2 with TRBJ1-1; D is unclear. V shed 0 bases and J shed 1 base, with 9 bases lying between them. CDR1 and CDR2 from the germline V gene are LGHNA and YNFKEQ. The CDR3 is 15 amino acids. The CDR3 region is CASSQEYTSNTEAFF. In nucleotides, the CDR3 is TGTGCCAGCAGCCAAGAGTACACGTCGAACACTGAAGCTTTCTTT.

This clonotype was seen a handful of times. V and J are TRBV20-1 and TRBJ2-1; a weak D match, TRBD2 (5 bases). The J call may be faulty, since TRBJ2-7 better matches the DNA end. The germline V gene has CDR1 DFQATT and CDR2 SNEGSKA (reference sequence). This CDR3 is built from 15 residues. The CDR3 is CSARDLAWPYNEQYF. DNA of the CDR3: TGCAGTGCTAGGGACCTAGCTTGGCCATACAATGAGCAGTACTTC.

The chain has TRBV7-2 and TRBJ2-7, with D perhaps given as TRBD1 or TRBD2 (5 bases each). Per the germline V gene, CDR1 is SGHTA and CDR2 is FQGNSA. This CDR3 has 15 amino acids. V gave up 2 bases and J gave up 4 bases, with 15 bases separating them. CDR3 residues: CASSLRGADKYEQYF. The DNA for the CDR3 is TGTGCCAGCAGCTTACGAGGGGCCGATAAATACGAGCAGTACTTC.

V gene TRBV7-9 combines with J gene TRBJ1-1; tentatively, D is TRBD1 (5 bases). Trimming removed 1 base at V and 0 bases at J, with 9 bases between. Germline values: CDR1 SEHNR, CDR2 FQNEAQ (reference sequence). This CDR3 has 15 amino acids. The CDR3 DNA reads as TGTGCCAGCAGCTTAGTTTCGGACATGAACACTGAAGCTTTCTTT. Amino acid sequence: CASSLVSDMNTEAFF.

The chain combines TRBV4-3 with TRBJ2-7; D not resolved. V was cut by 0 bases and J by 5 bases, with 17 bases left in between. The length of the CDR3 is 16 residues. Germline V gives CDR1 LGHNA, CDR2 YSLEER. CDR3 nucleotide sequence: TGCGCCAGCAGCCAAGATCGTTCGGAACGTTTCAACGAGCAGTACTTC. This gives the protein CASSQDRSERFNEQYF.

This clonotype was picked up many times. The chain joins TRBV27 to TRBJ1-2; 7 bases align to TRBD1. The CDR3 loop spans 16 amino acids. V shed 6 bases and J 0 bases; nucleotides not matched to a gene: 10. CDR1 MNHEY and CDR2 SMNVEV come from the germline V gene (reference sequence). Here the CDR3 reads CASSPGTDSSNYGYTF. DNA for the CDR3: TGTGCCAGCAGCCCGGGGACAGATAGTTCTAACTATGGCTACACCTTC.

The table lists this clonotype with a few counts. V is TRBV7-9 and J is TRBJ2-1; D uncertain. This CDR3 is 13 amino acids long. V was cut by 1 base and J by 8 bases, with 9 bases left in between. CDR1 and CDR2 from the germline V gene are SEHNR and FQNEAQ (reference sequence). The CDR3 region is CASSLGSIDEQFF. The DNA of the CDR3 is TGTGCCAGCAGCTTAGGGTCTATCGATGAGCAGTTCTTC.

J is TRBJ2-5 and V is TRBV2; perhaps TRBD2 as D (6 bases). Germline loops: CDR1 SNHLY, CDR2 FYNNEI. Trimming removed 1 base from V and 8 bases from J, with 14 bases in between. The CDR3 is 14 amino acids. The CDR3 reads CASSEGGRRETQYF. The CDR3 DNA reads TGTGCCAGCAGTGAAGGGGGCCGGCGGGAAACCCAGTACTTC.

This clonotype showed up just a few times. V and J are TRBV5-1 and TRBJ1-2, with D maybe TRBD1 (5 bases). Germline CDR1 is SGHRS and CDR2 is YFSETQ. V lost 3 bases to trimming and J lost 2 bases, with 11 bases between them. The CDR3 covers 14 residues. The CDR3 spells CASSSTEQNYGYTF. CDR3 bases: TGCGCCAGCAGCTCGACAGAGCAAAACTATGGCTACACCTTC.

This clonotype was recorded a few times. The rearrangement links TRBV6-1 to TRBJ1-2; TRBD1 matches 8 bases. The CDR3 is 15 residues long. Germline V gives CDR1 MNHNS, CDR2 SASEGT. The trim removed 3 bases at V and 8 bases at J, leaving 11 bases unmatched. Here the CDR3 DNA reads TGTGCCAGCAGTGACTTGGGACAGGACCTGGTGGGCTACACCTTC. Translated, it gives CASSDLGQDLVGYTF.

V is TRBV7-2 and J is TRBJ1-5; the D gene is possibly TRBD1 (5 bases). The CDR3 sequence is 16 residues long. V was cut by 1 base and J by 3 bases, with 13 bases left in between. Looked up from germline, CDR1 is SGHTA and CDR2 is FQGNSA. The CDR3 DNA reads TGTGCCAGCAGCTTAGTGCGACCGGGGCTCAATCAGCCCCAGCATTTT. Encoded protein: CASSLVRPGLNQPQHF.

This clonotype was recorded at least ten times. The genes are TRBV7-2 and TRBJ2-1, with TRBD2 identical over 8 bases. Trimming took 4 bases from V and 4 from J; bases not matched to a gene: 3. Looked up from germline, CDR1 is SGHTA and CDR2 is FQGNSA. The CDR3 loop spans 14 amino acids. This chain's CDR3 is CASSYGLAYNEQFF. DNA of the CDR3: TGTGCCAGCAGCTACGGACTAGCTTACAATGAGCAGTTCTTC.

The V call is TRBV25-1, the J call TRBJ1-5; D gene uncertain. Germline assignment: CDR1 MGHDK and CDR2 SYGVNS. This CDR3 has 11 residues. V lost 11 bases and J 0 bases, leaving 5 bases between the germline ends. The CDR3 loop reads CARFSNQPQHF. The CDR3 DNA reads TGTGCCCGGTTTAGCAATCAGCCCCAGCATTTT.

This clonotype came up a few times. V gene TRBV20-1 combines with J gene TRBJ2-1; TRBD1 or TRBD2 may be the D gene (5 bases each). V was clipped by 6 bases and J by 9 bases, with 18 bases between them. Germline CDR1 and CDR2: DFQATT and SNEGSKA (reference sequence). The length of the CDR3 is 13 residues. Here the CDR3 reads CSARRGALGEQFF. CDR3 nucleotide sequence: TGCAGTGCAAGAAGAGGGGCTCTCGGTGAGCAGTTCTTC.

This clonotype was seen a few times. The CDR3 sequence: CASSSTGTHSDTQYF. CDR3 nucleotide sequence: TGTGCCAGCAGCTCCACCGGAACCCATTCAGATACGCAGTATTTT. This rearrangement joins TRBV5-4 to TRBJ2-3; D remains ambiguous. Per germline, CDR1 SGHNT and CDR2 YYREEE (reference sequence). This CDR3 is built from 15 residues. With 3 bases removed from V and 4 bases from J, the gap between germline ends came to 15 bases.

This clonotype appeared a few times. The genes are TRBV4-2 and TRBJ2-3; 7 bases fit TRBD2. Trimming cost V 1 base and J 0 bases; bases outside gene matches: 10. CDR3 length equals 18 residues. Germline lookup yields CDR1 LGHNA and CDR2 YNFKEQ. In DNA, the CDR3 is TGTGCCAGCAGCCAAGGGGGGGGGGGACGACTCAGCACAGATACGCAGTATTTT. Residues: CASSQGGGGRLSTDTQYF.